The present entry profiles one TCR beta chain with its context. This table comes from immunoSEQ multiplex PCR, and its TCRdb copy is limited to in-frame clones, with some not included. Of 95,000 to 150,000 clones listed, 85% to 95% are singletons. These data originate in a study of control samples from healthy donors and cancer patients. With 0 bases removed from V and 3 bases from J, the gap between germline ends came to 13 bases. CDR1 and CDR2 from the germline V gene are SGHDN and FVKESK. The CDR3 is made up of 16 amino acids. Sequencing was carried out using PBMCs. The clonotype originates from a man at least 80 years old with head and neck cancer. The chain joins TRBV14 to TRBJ2-3; TRBD2 might be the D (6 bases). Here the CDR3 reads CASSQDWGRRTDTQYF. The CDR3 DNA reads TGTGCCAGCAGCCAAGACTGGGGGAGGAGGACAGATACGCAGTATTTT.